These 10 T cell receptor beta chains were all obtained from the same sample, sequenced in a study of blood T cell repertoires in COVID-19. The repertoire was sequenced with immunoSEQ multiplex PCR; TCRdb's copy has only in-frame clones and lacks some. The sample consists of about 210,000 clones, around 82% of them appearing once. What was sequenced was PBMCs or T cells enriched from blood (not recorded which). These TCRs come from a young man with acute COVID-19.

The chain employs TRBV5-1 and TRBJ2-7; 7 bases map to TRBD2. V was pared by 6 bases and J by 6 bases, with 9 bases of the junction left unmatched. The CDR3 totals 13 residues. Germline V gene data show CDR1 as SGHRS and CDR2 as YFSETQ. This chain's CDR3 is CASTVHGLGEQYF. In DNA, the CDR3 is TGCGCCAGCACTGTTCACGGACTAGGCGAGCAGTACTTC.

The chain is built from TRBV2 and TRBJ1-4, with TRBD1 matching 10 bases. From germline, CDR1 is SNHLY and CDR2 FYNNEI. The J segment lost 0 bases and the V segment lost 4 bases, leaving 11 bases of the junction unmatched. The CDR3 consists of 19 residues. The CDR3 reads CASSVFWTGGLATNEKLFF. The CDR3 nucleotides are TGTGCCAGCAGTGTGTTCTGGACAGGGGGTTTGGCAACTAATGAAAAACTGTTTTTT. The full variable domain, in which reference TRBV2 and TRBJ1-4 provide the parts outside the CDR3, is EPEVTQTPSHQVTQMGQEVILRCVPISNHLYFYWYRQILGQKVEFLVSFYNNEISEKSEIFDDQFSVERPDGSNFTLKIRSTKLEDSAMYFCASSVFWTGGLATNEKLFFGSGTQLSVL.

J is TRBJ2-7 and V is TRBV7-9, with 12 bases matching TRBD1. The V and J ends lost 5 bases and 7 bases, in that order; junction bases with no gene match: 9. This CDR3 comprises 15 residues. Per germline, CDR1 SEHNR and CDR2 FQNEAQ (reference sequence). The CDR3 bases are TGTGCCAGCAGCGGACCGGGACAGGGGGCTAATGAGCAGTACTTC. Amino acid sequence: CASSGPGQGANEQYF. The full variable domain, rest sourced from reference TRBV7-9 and TRBJ2-7, is DTGVSQNPRHKITKRGQNVTFRCDPISEHNRLYWYRQTLGQGPEFLTYFQNEAQLEKSRLLSDRFSAERPKGSFSTLEIQRTEQGDSAMYLCASSGPGQGANEQYFGPGTRLTVT.

The chain employs TRBV30 and TRBJ1-1, with 10 bases identical to TRBD1. This CDR3 is built from 17 residues. V shed 0 bases and J 0 bases; nucleotides not matched to a gene: 7. Germline-derived CDR1 and CDR2 are GTSNPN and SVGIG (reference sequence). This chain's CDR3 is CAWSVRTGGRMNTEAFF. CDR3 in DNA: TGTGCCTGGAGTGTACGGACAGGGGGTAGGATGAACACTGAAGCTTTCTTT.

This clone was counted between two and nine times. The chain carries TRBV19 and TRBJ1-5; possible D gene TRBD1, 6 bases. The V end lost 10 bases, the J end lost 4 bases, and 20 bases lay between the germline ends. Looked up from germline, CDR1 is LNHDA and CDR2 is SQIVND (reference sequence). The CDR3 covers 15 residues. The CDR3 DNA reads as TGTGCCACCACCCCGGGGGGGGCCCGAAATCAGCCCCAGCATTTT. Translation: CATTPGGARNQPQHF. Drawing the rest from reference TRBV19 and TRBJ1-5, the complete variable domain is DGGITQSPKYLFRKEGQNVTLSCEQNLNHDAMYWYRQDPGQGLRLIYYSQIVNDFQKGDIAEGYSVSREKKESFPLTVTSAQKNPTAFYLCATTPGGARNQPQHFGDGTRLSIL.

V usage is TRBV7-6 and J usage is TRBJ2-5; 11 positions agree with TRBD2. With V trimmed by 5 bases and J by 4 bases, 6 bases remained unmatched. In germline, CDR1 is SGHVS, CDR2 FNYEAQ. The CDR3 runs to 15 residues. In DNA form, the CDR3 reads TGTGCCAGCAGCCATACTAGCGGGGGTGGAGAGACCCAGTACTTC. Residues: CASSHTSGGGETQYF.

The chain links TRBV7-6 to TRBJ2-7; 7 bases align to TRBD1. J lost 4 bases, V lost 0 bases, and 3 bases had no gene match. This CDR3 spans 14 amino acids. Looked up from germline, CDR1 is SGHVS and CDR2 is FNYEAQ. DNA of the CDR3: TGTGCCAGCAGCTTAGCAGGGGGCGAATACGAGCAGTACTTC. This gives the protein CASSLAGGEYEQYF.

The chain has TRBV24-1 and TRBJ2-1, with D possibly being TRBD2 (6 bases). CDR3 size: 16 residues. Germline values: CDR1 KGHDR, CDR2 SFDVKD. The V end lost 6 bases, the J end lost 3 bases, and 17 bases lay between the germline ends. The CDR3 DNA sequence: TGTGCCACCAGTTTCCGGACTACCACTCGCTACAATGAGCAGTTCTTC. It yields the protein CATSFRTTTRYNEQFF.

The chain has TRBV5-1 and TRBJ2-3; 11 bases match TRBD2. Germline V lookup: CDR1 SGHRS, CDR2 YFSETQ. V lost 4 bases and J lost 3; bases outside the gene matches: 7. CDR3 size: 16 residues. This CDR3 reads CASSPLAGGRTDTQYF. The DNA for the CDR3 is TGCGCCAGCAGCCCCTTAGCGGGGGGGCGGACAGATACGCAGTATTTT.

This chain uses TRBV7-9 with TRBJ2-7, with 8 nucleotides matching TRBD1. Germline V CDR1 and CDR2: SEHNR, FQNEAQ (reference sequence). The CDR3 covers 16 residues. V shed 5 bases, J shed 5 bases, and the junction held 14 bases outside the gene matches. The CDR3 DNA follows: TGTGCCAGCAGCATAAGCGTCGACAGGGGAGGCGACGAGCAGTACTTC. As protein: CASSISVDRGGDEQYF.